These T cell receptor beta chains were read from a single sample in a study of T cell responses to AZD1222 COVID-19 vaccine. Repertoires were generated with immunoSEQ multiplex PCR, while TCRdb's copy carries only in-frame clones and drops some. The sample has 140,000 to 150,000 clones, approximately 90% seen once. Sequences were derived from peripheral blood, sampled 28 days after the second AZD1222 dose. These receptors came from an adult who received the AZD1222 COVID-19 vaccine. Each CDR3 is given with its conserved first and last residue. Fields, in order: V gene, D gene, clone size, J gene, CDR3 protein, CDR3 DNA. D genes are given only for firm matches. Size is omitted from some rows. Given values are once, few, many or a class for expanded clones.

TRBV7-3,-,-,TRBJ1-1,CASSTDSLNTEAFF,TGTGCCAGCAGCACGGACAGTTTGAACACTGAAGCTTTCTTT
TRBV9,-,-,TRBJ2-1,CASSIVGETEQFF,TGTGCCAGCAGCATCGTAGGAGAGACTGAGCAGTTCTTC
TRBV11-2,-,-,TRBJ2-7,CASSLVFYEQYF,TGTGCCAGCAGCTTAGTTTTCTACGAGCAGTACTTC
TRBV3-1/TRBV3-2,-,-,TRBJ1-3,CASSFRARDASGNTIYF,TGTGCCAGCAGCTTCCGCGCCAGGGACGCTTCTGGAAACACCATATATTTT
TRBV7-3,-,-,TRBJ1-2,CASSFGGVGDYGYTF,TGTGCCAGCAGTTTTGGGGGTGTGGGGGACTATGGCTACACCTTC
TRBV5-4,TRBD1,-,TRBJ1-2,CASSAGQQGYGYTF,TGTGCCAGCAGCGCGGGACAGCAGGGCTATGGCTACACCTTC
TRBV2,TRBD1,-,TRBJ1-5,CASSQGAGGQPQHF,TGTGCCAGCAGCCAAGGGGCAGGGGGACAGCCCCAGCATTTT
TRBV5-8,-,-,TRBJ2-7,CASSSGVGYEQYF,TGTGCCAGCAGCTCAGGGGTGGGCTACGAGCAGTACTTC
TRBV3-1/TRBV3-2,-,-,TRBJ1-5,CASSQDKVGKGNQPQHF,TGTGCCAGCAGCCAAGATAAGGTGGGGAAGGGCAATCAGCCCCAGCATTTT
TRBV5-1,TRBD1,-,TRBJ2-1,CASSFIEGQYNEQFF,TGCGCCAGCAGCTTTATAGAGGGACAGTACAATGAGCAGTTCTTC
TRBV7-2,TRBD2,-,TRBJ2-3,CASSLGGLAGGGLDTQYF,TGTGCCAGCAGCTTAGGGGGACTAGCGGGAGGGGGTTTAGATACGCAGTATTTT
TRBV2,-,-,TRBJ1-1,CASSLRQDSRF,TGTGCCAGCAGTCTGCGGCAGGACAGCCGCTTT
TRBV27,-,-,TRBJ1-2,CASSLRGGRDYGYTF,TGTGCCAGCAGTTTAAGGGGGGGTCGGGACTATGGCTACACCTTC
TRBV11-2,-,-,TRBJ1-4,CASSLEGVGEKLFF,TGTGCCAGCAGCTTAGAGGGGGTCGGGGAAAAACTGTTTTTT
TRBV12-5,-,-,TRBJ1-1,CASGSREAKAFF,TGTGCTAGTGGTTCCAGGGAGGCTAAGGCTTTCTTT
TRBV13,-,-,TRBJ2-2,CASSLSMNTGELFF,TGTGCCAGCAGCTTATCTATGAACACCGGGGAGCTGTTTTTT
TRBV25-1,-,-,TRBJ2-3,CASSALQGNTDTQYF,TGTGCCAGCAGTGCTTTGCAGGGAAACACAGATACGCAGTATTTT
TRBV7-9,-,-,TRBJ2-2,CASSLVEATGELFF,TGTGCCAGCAGCTTAGTGGAAGCCACCGGGGAGCTGTTTTTT
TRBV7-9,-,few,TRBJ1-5,CASSLVGSGNQPQHF,TGTGCCAGCAGCTTAGTGGGTTCCGGCAATCAGCCCCAGCATTTT
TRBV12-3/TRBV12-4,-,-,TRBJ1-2,CASSFSGLSTF,TGTGCCAGCAGTTTTAGTGGGTTGAGTACCTTC
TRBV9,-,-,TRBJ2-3,CASSMLGGTDTQYF,TGTGCCAGCAGCATGCTCGGGGGCACAGATACGCAGTATTTT
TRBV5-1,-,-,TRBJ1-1,CASRHQGGGEAFF,TGCGCCAGCAGGCATCAGGGAGGCGGCGAAGCTTTCTTT
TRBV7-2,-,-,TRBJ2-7,CASSQGRAGANEQYF,TGTGCCAGCAGCCAAGGAAGGGCAGGGGCTAACGAGCAGTACTTC
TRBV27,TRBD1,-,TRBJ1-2,CASSLLGQGDDGYTF,TGTGCCAGCAGTTTGCTCGGACAGGGCGACGATGGCTACACCTTC
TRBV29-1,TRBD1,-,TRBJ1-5,CSVGQGGDQPQHF,TGCAGCGTAGGACAGGGAGGGGATCAGCCCCAGCATTTT
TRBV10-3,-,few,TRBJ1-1,CAISASGENTEAFF,TGTGCCATCAGTGCCTCAGGGGAGAACACTGAAGCTTTCTTT
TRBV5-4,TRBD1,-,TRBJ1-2,CASSFMRGLMDLGYGYTF,TGTGCCAGCAGCTTTATGAGGGGGCTTATGGATTTAGGCTATGGCTACACCTTC
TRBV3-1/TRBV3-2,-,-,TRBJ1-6,CASSPTNSPLHF,TGTGCCAGCTCCCCAACAAATTCACCCCTCCACTTT
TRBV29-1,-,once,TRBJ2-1,CSVRGSADEQFF,TGCAGCGTTCGGGGTAGCGCGGATGAGCAGTTCTTC
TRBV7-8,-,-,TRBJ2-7,CASSSPGSYEQYF,TGTGCCAGCAGTTCACCCGGCTCCTACGAGCAGTACTTC
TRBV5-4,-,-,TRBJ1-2,CASSPGGNYGYTF,TGTGCCAGCAGCCCTGGCGGCAACTATGGCTACACCTTC
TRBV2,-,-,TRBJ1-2,CASRGGRVPNYGYTF,TGTGCCAGCAGGGGAGGACGGGTACCTAACTATGGCTACACCTTC